The 11 T cell receptor beta chains below come from one sample, sequenced in a study of blood T cell repertoires in COVID-19 (dated by TCRdb to 2018 to 2020). Libraries came from the immunoSEQ multiplex PCR assay. This immuneACCESS table, as held by TCRdb, lists in-frame sequences with V and J called but not all clones. Of the missing ones, under half trace to an unresolved V gene in checked studies; the others have no known cause. Within this sample are roughly 250,000 clones, with around 84% of them counted one time only. Roughly 1.4% of the sample is in the top ten clones. Input material: peripheral blood. These receptors were obtained from a woman in her 40s who had recovered from COVID-19.

This clone was observed a single time. The chain uses TRBV6-6 and TRBJ1-2, with D perhaps TRBD1 (5 bases). Germline CDR1 and CDR2: MNHNY and SVGAGI (reference sequence). V shed 2 bases and J shed 6 bases, with 13 bases lying between them. The CDR3 extends over 14 amino acids. CDR3 DNA sequence: TGTGCCAGCAGTTACCGGGGGTCACAACATGGCTACACCTTC. Its translation is CASSYRGSQHGYTF.

This chain joins TRBV19 and TRBJ1-2; 7 nucleotides agree with TRBD1. The CDR3 length is 15 residues. The V gene's germline CDR1 is LNHDA and CDR2 SQIVND (reference sequence). V lost 4 bases to trimming and J lost 4 bases; unmatched junction nucleotides: 9. CDR3 sequence reads: CASSRGRQGIYGYTF. CDR3 sequence (DNA): TGTGCCAGTAGTAGAGGAAGACAGGGAATCTATGGCTACACCTTC.

This clone was detected only once. The chain employs TRBV7-9 and TRBJ1-2, with 7 bases aligning to TRBD1. This CDR3 has 12 residues. J gave up 9 bases and V 1 base, and 2 bases lay outside the gene matches. Germline V CDR1 and CDR2: SEHNR, FQNEAQ (reference sequence). The CDR3 spells CASSLDRGRYTF. The CDR3 nucleotides read TGTGCCAGCAGCTTAGACAGGGGCCGCTACACCTTC.

This clone was observed once. The rearrangement joins TRBV9 to TRBJ2-2; maybe TRBD2 (6 bases). The CDR3 sequence is 16 residues long. Trimming stripped 0 bases from V and 4 bases from J, with 13 bases between. Germline CDR1 and CDR2: SGDLS and YYNGEE. The CDR3 DNA sequence: TGTGCCAGCAGCGTAGGTACCGGGGGTTTCACCGGGGAGCTGTTTTTT. Protein product: CASSVGTGGFTGELFF.

The chain carries TRBV5-1 and TRBJ2-7; D gene uncertain. Trimming shortened V by 0 bases and J by 5 bases, and 15 bases separated the two germline ends. The CDR3 runs 15 residues. Germline V lookup: CDR1 SGHRS, CDR2 YFSETQ. CDR3 in DNA: TGCGCCAGCAGCTTGGATGCACTAATTACCAACGAGCAGTACTTC. Translated, it gives CASSLDALITNEQYF.

This chain connects TRBV5-1 to TRBJ1-6; tentatively, D is TRBD1 (6 bases). V gave up 4 bases and J gave up 6 bases, with 14 bases separating them. CDR1 SGHRS and CDR2 YFSETQ come from the germline V gene. CDR3 length equals 15 residues. The CDR3 DNA reads TGCGCCAGCAGCCCGGACAGCAAGCTTAATTCACCCCTCCACTTT. Residues: CASSPDSKLNSPLHF. Full variable domain (remainder filled in from reference TRBV5-1 and TRBJ1-6): KAGVTQTPRYLIKTRGQQVTLSCSPISGHRSVSWYQQTPGQGLQFLFEYFSETQRNKGNFPGRFSGRQFSNSRSEMNVSTLELGDSALYLCASSPDSKLNSPLHFGNGTRLTVT.

V is TRBV12-5 and J is TRBJ1-2; TRBD1 matches 9 bases. CDR3 size: 18 residues. Per germline, CDR1 LGHNT and CDR2 FRNRAP. With V trimmed by 0 bases and J by 3 bases, 11 bases remained unmatched. The CDR3 region is CASGLVTSVGTGYYGYTF. The CDR3 coding sequence is TGTGCTAGTGGTTTGGTAACGTCGGTCGGGACAGGGTACTATGGCTACACCTTC.

This clone was counted a few times. The V gene is TRBV10-3, the J gene TRBJ2-1, with D uncertain. Trimming took 0 bases from V and 0 from J, leaving 12 bases between them. CDR1 is ENHRY and CDR2 is SYGVKD in the germline V gene. The CDR3 has 17 residues. In DNA form, the CDR3 reads TGTGCCATCAGTGAGTCGACGAGGTCGGCCTCCTACAATGAGCAGTTCTTC. It is translated as CAISESTRSASYNEQFF.

J is TRBJ1-2 and V is TRBV12-3 or TRBV12-4; TRBD1 aligns across 9 bases. J lost 8 bases, V lost 6 bases, and 7 bases had no gene match. The CDR3 consists of 13 residues. In DNA, the CDR3 is TGTGCCAGCAGGGGGACAGGGATGTTGGGCTACACCTTC. It specifies CASRGTGMLGYTF.

The V gene is TRBV5-4, the J gene TRBJ2-5, with TRBD1 identical over 8 bases. The V gene's germline CDR1 is SGHNT and CDR2 YYREEE (reference sequence). The CDR3 runs 14 residues. After removal of 7 bases from V and 1 base from J, the junction contained 6 bases not matched to a gene. The DNA of the CDR3 is TGTGCCAGCGCTCAAGGACAGGGCCAAGAGACCCAGTACTTC. It specifies CASAQGQGQETQYF.

This clone was observed a handful of times. This rearrangement joins TRBV18 to TRBJ2-7; TRBD2 aligns across 14 bases. The CDR3 runs 15 residues. CDR1 is KGHSH, CDR2 LQKENI, per germline. The junction had 4 bases not matched to a gene; V was cut back by 5 bases and J by 4 bases. CDR3 residues: CASSATSGGAYEQYF. DNA of the CDR3: TGTGCCAGCTCAGCGACTAGCGGGGGGGCTTACGAGCAGTACTTC.